This TCR beta chain was sequenced for a study of shared clonotypes between healthy human individuals. Remarks on this clone: Its antigen remains unidentified.

Study-level findings and limits: Clonotypes shared by all four donors outscored non-shared clonotypes in generation probability. Several donors shared approximately 5% of their naive CD4 clonotypes.

CD45RO-negative, CCR7-positively selected cells formed the naive CD8 fraction, excluding terminally differentiated effector memory CD45RA+ cells. Every one of the donors was a Caucasian adult that lived in Nashville, Tennessee. Clones were read by immunoSEQ multiplex PCR, and TCRdb kept only the in-frame ones, dropping some. The profile shows more than 500,000 clones, about 95% of them singletons. This TCR was recovered from a woman in her 30s in good health. The sequenced material came from naive CD8+ T cells sorted from blood.

The DNA of the CDR3 is TGTGCCAGCAGCTCGACTAGCGGGATGGCGTACGAGCAGTACTTC. Translating it yields CASSSTSGMAYEQYF. The J gene is TRBJ2-7, the V gene TRBV13; 11 bases are a match to TRBD2. The germline gives CDR1 PRHDT, CDR2 FYEKMQ (reference sequence). V lost 4 bases and J lost 4; bases outside the gene matches: 6. The CDR3 totals 15 residues.